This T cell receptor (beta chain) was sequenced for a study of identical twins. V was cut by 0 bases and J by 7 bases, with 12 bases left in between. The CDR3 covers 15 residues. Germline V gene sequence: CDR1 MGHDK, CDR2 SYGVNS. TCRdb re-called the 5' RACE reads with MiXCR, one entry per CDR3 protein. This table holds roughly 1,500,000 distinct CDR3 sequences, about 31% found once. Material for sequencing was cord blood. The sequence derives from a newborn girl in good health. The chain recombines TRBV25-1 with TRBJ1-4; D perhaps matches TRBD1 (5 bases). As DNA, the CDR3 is TGTGCCAGCAGTGAATATTCTGGGGGTTCTGAAAAACTGTTTTTT. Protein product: CASSEYSGGSEKLFF.